This entry lists 14 T cell receptor beta chains sequenced from one sample in a study of T cell repertoires in cytomegalovirus infection. Each CDR3 protein is one row after TCRdb ran MiXCR on the reads. The data show under 850,000 distinct CDR3 sequences, roughly a third seen once. These receptors are not linked to any known antigen. This specimen consisted of cultured PBMCs, obtained from culture after CMV antigen stimulation. The receptors were gathered from a human donor in good health (CMV status not recorded). Some clones in this sample may be carry-over from other donors' samples.

With regard to this clonotype: This sequence may be a read error, since a much larger clone differs from it by one base. The chain combines TRBV7-2 with TRBJ2-7; possibly TRBD2 for D (6 bases). V lost 1 base, J lost 0 bases, and 16 bases lay in between. The CDR3 is 17 residues long. Germline V gene sequence: CDR1 SGHTA, CDR2 FQGNSA. CDR3 sequence (DNA): TGTGCCAGCAGCTTAGATCCCTGGGCTAGCGACTCCTACGAGCAGTACTTC. Its protein is CASSLDPWASDSYEQYF.

In its sample, this clonotype was seen once. Written as DNA, the CDR3 is TGCAGTGCTAGAGATTCGGGGCAGACCAGCAATCAGCCCCAGCATTTT. Its translation is CSARDSGQTSNQPQHF. The chain couples TRBV20-1 to TRBJ1-5, with a weak D call TRBD1 (5 bases). V was pared by 0 bases and J by 1 base, with 13 bases between. Germline CDR1 and CDR2: DFQATT and SNEGSKA (reference sequence). The CDR3 is 16 amino acids.

This clonotype was observed at least ten times. The genes are TRBV7-6 and TRBJ1-4; 9 bases fit TRBD1. J gave up 2 bases and V 7 bases, and 17 bases lay outside the gene matches. Per germline, CDR1 SGHVS and CDR2 FNYEAQ. The length of the CDR3 is 19 residues. The DNA for the CDR3 is TGTGCCAGCACCTTCACACTGACAGGGGGATTTAGGACTAATGAAAAACTGTTTTTT. Protein: CASTFTLTGGFRTNEKLFF.

This CDR3 reads CASSPLAGEYPGELFF. The CDR3 nucleotides read TGTGCCAGCAGCCCCCTAGCGGGAGAATACCCCGGGGAGCTGTTTTTT. The gene calls are TRBV4-2 and TRBJ2-2, with 10 bases identical to TRBD2. The V gene's germline CDR1 is LGHNA and CDR2 YNFKEQ. The CDR3 has 16 residues. V dropped 4 bases and J dropped 6; count of bases not matched to a gene: 8.

J is TRBJ1-2 and V is TRBV5-4; TRBD1 agrees at 10 bases. Trimming at V came to 4 bases and at J to 6 bases, leaving 9 bases not matched to a gene. In germline, CDR1 is SGHNT, CDR2 YYREEE (reference sequence). The CDR3 totals 15 residues. The CDR3 DNA reads TGTGCCAGCAGCCCGCCGGGACAGGGGAGGGATGGCTACACCTTC. This sequence encodes CASSPPGQGRDGYTF.

The CDR3: CASMIGRDSETQYF. In DNA form, the CDR3 reads TGTGCCAGCATGATAGGGCGGGACTCGGAGACCCAGTACTTC. This chain connects TRBV5-3 to TRBJ2-5; D is perhaps TRBD2 (6 bases). TRBV5-3 is known as an ORF, though its function is uncertain. V lost 8 bases and J lost 5, with 19 bases in between. CDR3 size: 14 residues.

Concerning this clonotype: This may be a read error, as it is one base from a much larger clone. The chain is built from TRBV7-8 and TRBJ2-3, with 12 bases aligning to TRBD2. Germline-derived CDR1 and CDR2 are SGHVS and FQNEAQ. This CDR3 spans 17 amino acids. The CDR3 region is CPSQAGRTSGGTDTQYF. The DNA of the CDR3 is TGTCCCAGCCAGGCAGGGAGGACTAGCGGGGGCACAGATACGCAGTATTTT.

V usage is TRBV20-1 and J usage is TRBJ1-1, with 8 nucleotides matching TRBD1. Trimming removed 6 bases from V and 0 bases from J; junction bases left unmatched: 6. Germline V gene sequence: CDR1 DFQATT, CDR2 SNEGSKA (reference sequence). CDR3 length: 14 amino acids. The CDR3 here is CSARQGTLNTEAFF. The DNA for the CDR3 is TGCAGTGCCAGACAGGGGACGTTGAACACTGAAGCTTTCTTT.

This sequence joins TRBV10-3 and TRBJ2-5; D may be TRBD1 (5 bases). Germline CDR1 reads ENHRY; CDR2 reads SYGVKD. Deletions cut 8 bases from V and 2 bases from J, with 12 bases between. The CDR3 extends over 13 amino acids. The CDR3 DNA reads as TGTGCCATCGGACAAGGCATTCAAGAGACCCAGTACTTC. This encodes CAIGQGIQETQYF.

This clonotype was counted only a few times. The chain joins TRBV27 to TRBJ2-5, with TRBD2 as a possible D gene (5 bases). V lost 2 bases, J lost 3 bases, and 16 bases lay in between. This CDR3 has 16 residues. Germline assignment: CDR1 MNHEY and CDR2 SMNVEV (reference sequence). As DNA, the CDR3 is TGTGCCAGCAGTTTAATAGGGAGAGCGAGGAAAGAGACCCAGTACTTC. It is translated as CASSLIGRARKETQYF.

This clonotype appeared a single time. This chain connects TRBV6-1 to TRBJ2-3; D is perhaps TRBD2 (6 bases). Germline CDR1 and CDR2: MNHNS and SASEGT. Trimming removed 3 bases from V and 1 base from J, with 17 bases in between. The CDR3 consists of 17 residues. This CDR3 is CASSDRGLRDGTDTQYF. The CDR3 bases are TGTGCCAGCAGTGACCGGGGACTGCGAGACGGCACAGATACGCAGTATTTT.

The V and J genes are TRBV2 and TRBJ2-5; no firm D call. Between the trimmed V and J ends, which lost 5 bases and 5 bases, there was a span of 12 bases. Germline CDR1 reads SNHLY; CDR2 reads FYNNEI. CDR3 length equals 13 residues. The CDR3 DNA reads TGTGCCAGCAGTAGTGAGACCCGCGAGACCCAGTACTTC. It encodes CASSSETRETQYF.

This clonotype was counted a few times. The chain combines TRBV6-1 with TRBJ2-1; 9 positions match TRBD1. The trim removed 5 bases at V and 9 bases at J, leaving 8 bases unmatched. The CDR3 has 14 residues. Looked up from germline, CDR1 is MNHNS and CDR2 is SASEGT. The CDR3 DNA is TGTGCCAGCAGTTTCCTTGACAGGGGGGTTGAGCAGTTCTTC. Its protein product is CASSFLDRGVEQFF.

The chain uses TRBV19 and TRBJ2-4; no firm D call. Trimming removed 3 bases at V and 6 bases at J, with 6 bases between. Germline values: CDR1 LNHDA, CDR2 SQIVND (reference sequence). There are 12 residues in the CDR3. The CDR3 here is CASSILGNIQYF. The CDR3 DNA reads as TGTGCCAGTAGTATCCTAGGAAACATTCAGTACTTC. Looking up the rest from reference TRBV19 and TRBJ2-4 gives the full variable domain: DGGITQSPKYLFRKEGQNVTLSCEQNLNHDAMYWYRQDPGQGLRLIYYSQIVNDFQKGDIAEGYSVSREKKESFPLTVTSAQKNPTAFYLCASSILGNIQYFGAGTRLSVL.